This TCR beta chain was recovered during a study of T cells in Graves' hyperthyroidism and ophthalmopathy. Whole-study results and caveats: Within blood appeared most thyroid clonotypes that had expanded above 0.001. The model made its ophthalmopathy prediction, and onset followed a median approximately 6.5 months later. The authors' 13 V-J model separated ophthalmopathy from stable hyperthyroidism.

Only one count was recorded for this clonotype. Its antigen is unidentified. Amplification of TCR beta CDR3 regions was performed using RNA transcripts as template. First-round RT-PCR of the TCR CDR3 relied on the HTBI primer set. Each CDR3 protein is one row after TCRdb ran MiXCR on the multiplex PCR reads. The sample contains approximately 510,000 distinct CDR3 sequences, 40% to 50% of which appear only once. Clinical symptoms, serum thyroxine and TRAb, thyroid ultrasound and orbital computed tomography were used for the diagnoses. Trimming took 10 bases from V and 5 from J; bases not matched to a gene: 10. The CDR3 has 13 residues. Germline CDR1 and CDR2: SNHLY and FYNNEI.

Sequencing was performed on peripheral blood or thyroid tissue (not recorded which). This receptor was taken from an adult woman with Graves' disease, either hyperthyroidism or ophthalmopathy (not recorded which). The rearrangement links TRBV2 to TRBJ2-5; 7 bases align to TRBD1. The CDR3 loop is CATQRGQFETQYF. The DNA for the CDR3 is TGTGCCACCCAGAGGGGACAGTTTGAGACCCAGTACTTC.